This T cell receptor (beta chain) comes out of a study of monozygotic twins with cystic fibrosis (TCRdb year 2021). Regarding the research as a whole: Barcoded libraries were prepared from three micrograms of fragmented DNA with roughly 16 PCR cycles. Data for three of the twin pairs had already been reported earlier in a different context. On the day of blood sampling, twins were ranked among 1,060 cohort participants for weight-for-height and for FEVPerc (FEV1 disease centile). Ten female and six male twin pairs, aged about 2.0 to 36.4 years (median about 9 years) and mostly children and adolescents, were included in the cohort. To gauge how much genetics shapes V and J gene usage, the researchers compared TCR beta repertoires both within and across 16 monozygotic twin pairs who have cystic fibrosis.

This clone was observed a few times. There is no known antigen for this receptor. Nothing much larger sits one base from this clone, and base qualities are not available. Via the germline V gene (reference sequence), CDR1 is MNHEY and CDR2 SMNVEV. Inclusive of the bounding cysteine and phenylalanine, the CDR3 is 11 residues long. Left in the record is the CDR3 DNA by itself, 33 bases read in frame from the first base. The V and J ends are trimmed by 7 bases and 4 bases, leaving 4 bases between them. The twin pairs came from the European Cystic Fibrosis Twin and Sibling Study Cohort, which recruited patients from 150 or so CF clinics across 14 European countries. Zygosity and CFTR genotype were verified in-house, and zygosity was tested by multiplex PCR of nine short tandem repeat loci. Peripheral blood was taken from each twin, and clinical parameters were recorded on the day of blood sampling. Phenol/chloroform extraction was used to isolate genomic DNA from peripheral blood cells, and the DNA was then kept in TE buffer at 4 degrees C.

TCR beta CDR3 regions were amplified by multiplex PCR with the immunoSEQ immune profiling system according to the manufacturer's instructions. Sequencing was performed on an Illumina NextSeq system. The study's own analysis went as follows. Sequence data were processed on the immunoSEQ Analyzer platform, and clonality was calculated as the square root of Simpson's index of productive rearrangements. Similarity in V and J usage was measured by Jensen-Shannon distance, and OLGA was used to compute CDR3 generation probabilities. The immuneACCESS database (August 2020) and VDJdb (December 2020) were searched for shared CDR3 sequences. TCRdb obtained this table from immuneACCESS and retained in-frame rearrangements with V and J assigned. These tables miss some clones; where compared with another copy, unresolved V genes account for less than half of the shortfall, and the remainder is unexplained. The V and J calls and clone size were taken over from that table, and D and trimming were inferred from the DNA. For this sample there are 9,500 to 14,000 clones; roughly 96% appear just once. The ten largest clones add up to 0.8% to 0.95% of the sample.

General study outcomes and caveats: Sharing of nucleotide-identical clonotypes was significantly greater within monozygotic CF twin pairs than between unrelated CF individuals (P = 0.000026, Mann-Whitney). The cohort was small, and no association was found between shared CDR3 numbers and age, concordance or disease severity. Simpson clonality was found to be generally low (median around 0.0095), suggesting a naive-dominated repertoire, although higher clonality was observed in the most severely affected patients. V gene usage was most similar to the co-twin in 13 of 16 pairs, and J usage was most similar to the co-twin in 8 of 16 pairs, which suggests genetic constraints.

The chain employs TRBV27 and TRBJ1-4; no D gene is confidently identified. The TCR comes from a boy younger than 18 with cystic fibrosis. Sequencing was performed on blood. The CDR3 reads CASMFNEKLFF. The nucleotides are TGTGCCAGCATGTTTAATGAAAAACTGTTTTTT. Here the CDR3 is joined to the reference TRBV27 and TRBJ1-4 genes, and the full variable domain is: EAQVTQNPRYLITVTGKKLTVTCSQNMNHEYMSWYRQDPGLGLRQIYYSMNVEVTDKGDVPEGYKVSRKEKRNFPLILESPSPNQTSLYFCASMFNEKLFFGSGTQLSVL.